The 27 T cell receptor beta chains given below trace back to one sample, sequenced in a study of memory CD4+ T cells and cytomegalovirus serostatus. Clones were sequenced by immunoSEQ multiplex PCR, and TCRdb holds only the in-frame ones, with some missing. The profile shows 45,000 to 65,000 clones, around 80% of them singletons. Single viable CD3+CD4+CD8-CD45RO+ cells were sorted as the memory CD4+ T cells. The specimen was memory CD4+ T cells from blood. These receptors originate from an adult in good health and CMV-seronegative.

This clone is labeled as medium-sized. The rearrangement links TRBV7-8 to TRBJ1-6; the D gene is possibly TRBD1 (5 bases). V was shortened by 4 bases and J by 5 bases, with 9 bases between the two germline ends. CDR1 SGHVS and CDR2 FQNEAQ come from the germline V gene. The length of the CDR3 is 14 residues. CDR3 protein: CASSSQQDNSPLHF. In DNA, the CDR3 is TGTGCCAGCAGCTCTCAACAGGATAATTCACCCCTCCACTTT.

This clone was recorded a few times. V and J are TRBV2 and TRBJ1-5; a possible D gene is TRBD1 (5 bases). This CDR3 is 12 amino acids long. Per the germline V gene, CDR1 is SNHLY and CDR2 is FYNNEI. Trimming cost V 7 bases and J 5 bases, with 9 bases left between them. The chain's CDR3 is CASKQDHQPQHF. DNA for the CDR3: TGTGCCAGCAAACAGGACCATCAGCCCCAGCATTTT.

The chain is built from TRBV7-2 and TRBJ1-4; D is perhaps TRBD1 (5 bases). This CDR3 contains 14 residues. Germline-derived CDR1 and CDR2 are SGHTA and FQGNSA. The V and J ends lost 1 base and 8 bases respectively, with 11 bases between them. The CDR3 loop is CASSLEGRWEKLFF. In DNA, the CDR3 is TGTGCCAGCAGCTTAGAGGGGAGGTGGGAAAAACTGTTTTTT.

As DNA, the CDR3 is TGTGCCTGGAGTCCTGACTACGAGCAGTACTTC. This codes for CAWSPDYEQYF. The chain links TRBV30 to TRBJ2-7; no definite D call. The ends were cut back, 2 bases at V and 3 bases at J, with 5 bases in the middle. This CDR3 spans 11 amino acids. Germline V gene sequence: CDR1 GTSNPN, CDR2 SVGIG (reference sequence). Full variable domain (remainder filled in from reference TRBV30 and TRBJ2-7): SQTIHQWPATLVQPVGSPLSLECTVEGTSNPNLYWYRQAAGRGLQLLFYSVGIGQISSEVPQNLSASRPQDRQFILSSKKLLLSDSGFYLCAWSPDYEQYFGPGTRLTVT.

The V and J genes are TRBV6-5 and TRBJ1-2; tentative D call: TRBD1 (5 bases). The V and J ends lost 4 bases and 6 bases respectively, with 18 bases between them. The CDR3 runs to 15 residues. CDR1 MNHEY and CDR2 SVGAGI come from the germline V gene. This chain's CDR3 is CASSSRPPRVDGYTF. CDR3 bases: TGTGCCAGCAGTTCTCGACCTCCCAGGGTCGATGGCTACACCTTC.

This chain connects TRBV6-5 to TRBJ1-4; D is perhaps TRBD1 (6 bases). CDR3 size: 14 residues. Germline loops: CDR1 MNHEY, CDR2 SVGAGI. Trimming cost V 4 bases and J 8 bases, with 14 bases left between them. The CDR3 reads CASSSTGIEEKLFF. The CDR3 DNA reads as TGTGCCAGCAGTTCAACAGGGATTGAGGAAAAACTGTTTTTT.

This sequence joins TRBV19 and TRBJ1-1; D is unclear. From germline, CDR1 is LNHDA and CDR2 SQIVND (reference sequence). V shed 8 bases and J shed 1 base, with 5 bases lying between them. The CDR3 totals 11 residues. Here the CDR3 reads CASQENTEAFF. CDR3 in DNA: TGTGCCAGTCAGGAGAACACTGAAGCTTTCTTT.

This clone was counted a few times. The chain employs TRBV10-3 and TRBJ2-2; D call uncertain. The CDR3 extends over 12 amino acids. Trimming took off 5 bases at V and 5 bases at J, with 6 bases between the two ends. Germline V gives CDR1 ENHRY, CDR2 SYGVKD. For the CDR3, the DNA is TGTGCCATCAGTAGAGAAACCGGGGAGCTGTTTTTT. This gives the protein CAISRETGELFF.

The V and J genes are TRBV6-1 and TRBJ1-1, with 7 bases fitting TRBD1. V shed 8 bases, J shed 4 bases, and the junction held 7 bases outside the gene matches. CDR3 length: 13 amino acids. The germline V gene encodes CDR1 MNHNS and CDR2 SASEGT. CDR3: CASRDREGTEAFF. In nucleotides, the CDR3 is TGTGCCAGCCGAGACAGGGAAGGCACTGAAGCTTTCTTT.

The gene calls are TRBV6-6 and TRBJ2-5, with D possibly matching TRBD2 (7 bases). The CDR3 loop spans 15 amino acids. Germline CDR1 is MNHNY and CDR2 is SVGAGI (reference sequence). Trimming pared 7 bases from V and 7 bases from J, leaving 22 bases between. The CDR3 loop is CASIAGATSSGTQYF. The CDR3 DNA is TGTGCCAGCATTGCGGGGGCTACCTCAAGTGGGACCCAGTACTTC.

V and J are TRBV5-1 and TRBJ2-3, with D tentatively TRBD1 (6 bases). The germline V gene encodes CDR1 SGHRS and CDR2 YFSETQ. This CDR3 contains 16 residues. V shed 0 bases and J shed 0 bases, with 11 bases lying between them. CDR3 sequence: CASSLDLGHSTDTQYF. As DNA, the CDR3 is TGCGCCAGCAGCTTGGATCTGGGACATAGCACAGATACGCAGTATTTT.

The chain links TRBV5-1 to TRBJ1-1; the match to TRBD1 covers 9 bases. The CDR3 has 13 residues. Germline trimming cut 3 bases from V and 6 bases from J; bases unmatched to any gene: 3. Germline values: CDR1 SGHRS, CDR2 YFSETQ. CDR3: CASSWGQGPEAFF. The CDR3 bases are TGCGCCAGCAGCTGGGGACAGGGCCCTGAAGCTTTCTTT.

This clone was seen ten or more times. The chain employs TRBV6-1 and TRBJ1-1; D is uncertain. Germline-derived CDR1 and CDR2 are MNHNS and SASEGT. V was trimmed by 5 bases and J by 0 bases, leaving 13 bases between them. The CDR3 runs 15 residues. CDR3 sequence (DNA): TGTGCCAGCAGTCCAAGGACGGTCATGAACACTGAAGCTTTCTTT. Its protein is CASSPRTVMNTEAFF.

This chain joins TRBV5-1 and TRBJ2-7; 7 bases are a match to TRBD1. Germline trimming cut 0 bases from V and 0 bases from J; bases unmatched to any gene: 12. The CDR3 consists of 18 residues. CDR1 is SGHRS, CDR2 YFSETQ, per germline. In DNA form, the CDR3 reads TGCGCCAGCAGCTTGGCGGACAGGACCCACTTCAGCTCCTACGAGCAGTACTTC. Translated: CASSLADRTHFSSYEQYF.

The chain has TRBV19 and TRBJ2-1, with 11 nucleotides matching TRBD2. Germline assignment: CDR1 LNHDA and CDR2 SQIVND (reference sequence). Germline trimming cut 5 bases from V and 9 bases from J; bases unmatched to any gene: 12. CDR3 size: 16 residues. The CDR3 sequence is CASSRHLAGGLSEQFF. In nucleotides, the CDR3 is TGTGCCAGTAGTCGCCACTTAGCGGGGGGGCTGAGTGAGCAGTTCTTC.

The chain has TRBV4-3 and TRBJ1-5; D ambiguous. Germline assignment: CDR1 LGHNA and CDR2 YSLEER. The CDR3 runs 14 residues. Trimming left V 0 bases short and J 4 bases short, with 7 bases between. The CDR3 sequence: CASSQDRENQPQHF. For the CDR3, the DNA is TGCGCCAGCAGCCAAGATCGGGAGAATCAGCCCCAGCATTTT.

The CDR3 nucleotides are TGTGCCAGCATTGGGCGGAATGAGCAGTTCTTC. It encodes CASIGRNEQFF. This sequence joins TRBV6-1 and TRBJ2-1; D is ambiguous. The CDR3 length is 11 residues. Deletions cut 7 bases from V and 7 bases from J, with 8 bases between. CDR1 is MNHNS and CDR2 is SASEGT in the germline V gene.

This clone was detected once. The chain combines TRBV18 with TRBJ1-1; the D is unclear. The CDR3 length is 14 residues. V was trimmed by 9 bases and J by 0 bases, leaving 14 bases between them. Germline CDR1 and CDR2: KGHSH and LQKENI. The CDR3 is CASRTGNMNTEAFF. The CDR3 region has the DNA TGTGCCAGTCGGACCGGGAATATGAACACTGAAGCTTTCTTT. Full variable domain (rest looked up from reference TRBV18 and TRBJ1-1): NAGVMQNPRHLVRRRGQEARLRCSPMKGHSHVYWYRQLPEEGLKFMVYLQKENIIDESGMPKERFSAEFPKEGPSILRIQQVVRGDSAAYFCASRTGNMNTEAFFGQGTRLTVV.

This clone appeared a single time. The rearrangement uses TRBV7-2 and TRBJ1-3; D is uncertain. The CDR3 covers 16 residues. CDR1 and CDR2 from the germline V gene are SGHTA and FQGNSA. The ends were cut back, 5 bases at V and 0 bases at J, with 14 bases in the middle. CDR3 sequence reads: CASSLMPQGSGNTIYF. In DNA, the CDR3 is TGTGCCAGCAGCCTGATGCCCCAAGGCTCTGGAAACACCATATATTTT. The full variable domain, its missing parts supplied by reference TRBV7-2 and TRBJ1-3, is GAGVSQSPSNKVTEKGKDVELRCDPISGHTALYWYRQSLGQGLEFLIYFQGNSAPDKSGLPSDRFSAERTGGSVSTLTIQRTQQEDSAVYLCASSLMPQGSGNTIYFGEGSWLTVV.

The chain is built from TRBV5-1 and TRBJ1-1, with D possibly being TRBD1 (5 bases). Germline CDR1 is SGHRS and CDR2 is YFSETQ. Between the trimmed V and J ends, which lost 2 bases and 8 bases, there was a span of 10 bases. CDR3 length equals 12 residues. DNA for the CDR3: TGCGCCAGCAGCTTCAGACAGCTAGAAGCTTTCTTT. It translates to CASSFRQLEAFF.

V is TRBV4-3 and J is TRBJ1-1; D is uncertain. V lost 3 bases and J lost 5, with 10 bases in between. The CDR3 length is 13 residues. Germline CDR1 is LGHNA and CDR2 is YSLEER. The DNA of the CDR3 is TGCGCCAGCAGCCAGCAGATCGGGACTGAAGCTTTCTTT. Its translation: CASSQQIGTEAFF.

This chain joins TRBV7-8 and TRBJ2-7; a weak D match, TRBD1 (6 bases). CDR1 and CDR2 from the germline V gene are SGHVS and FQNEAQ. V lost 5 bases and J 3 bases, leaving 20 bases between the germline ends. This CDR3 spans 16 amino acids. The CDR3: CASSQSLDRSSYEQYF. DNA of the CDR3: TGTGCCAGCAGCCAATCGCTAGACAGGTCCAGCTACGAGCAGTACTTC.

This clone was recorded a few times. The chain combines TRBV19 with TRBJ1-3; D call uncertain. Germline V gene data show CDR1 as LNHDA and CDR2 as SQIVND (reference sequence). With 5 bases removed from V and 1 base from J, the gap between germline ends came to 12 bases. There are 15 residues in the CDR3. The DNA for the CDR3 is TGTGCCAGTAGTGGGCGGAGTCCATCTGGAAACACCATATATTTT. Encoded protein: CASSGRSPSGNTIYF.

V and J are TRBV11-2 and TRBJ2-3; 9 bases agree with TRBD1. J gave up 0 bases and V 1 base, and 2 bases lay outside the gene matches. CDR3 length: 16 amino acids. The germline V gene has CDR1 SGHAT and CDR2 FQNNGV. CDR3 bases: TGTGCCAGCAGCTTAGGGGACAGGGCTAGCACAGATACGCAGTATTTT. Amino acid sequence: CASSLGDRASTDTQYF. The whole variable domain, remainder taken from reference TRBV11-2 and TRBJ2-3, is EAGVAQSPRYKIIEKRQSVAFWCNPISGHATLYWYQQILGQGPKLLIQFQNNGVVDDSQLPKDRFSAERLKGVDSTLKIQPAKLEDSAVYLCASSLGDRASTDTQYFGPGTRLTVL.

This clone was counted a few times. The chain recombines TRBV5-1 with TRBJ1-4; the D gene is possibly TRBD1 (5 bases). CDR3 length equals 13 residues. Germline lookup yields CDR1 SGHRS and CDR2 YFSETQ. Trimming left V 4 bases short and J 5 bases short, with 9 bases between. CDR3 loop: CASSQGSNEKLFF. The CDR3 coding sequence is TGCGCCAGCAGCCAGGGAAGCAATGAAAAACTGTTTTTT.

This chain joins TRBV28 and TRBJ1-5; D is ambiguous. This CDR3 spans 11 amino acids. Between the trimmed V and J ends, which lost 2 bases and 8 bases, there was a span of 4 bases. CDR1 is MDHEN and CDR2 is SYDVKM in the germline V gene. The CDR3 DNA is TGTGCCAGCAGTTTAGGGGAGCCCCAGCATTTT. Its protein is CASSLGEPQHF.

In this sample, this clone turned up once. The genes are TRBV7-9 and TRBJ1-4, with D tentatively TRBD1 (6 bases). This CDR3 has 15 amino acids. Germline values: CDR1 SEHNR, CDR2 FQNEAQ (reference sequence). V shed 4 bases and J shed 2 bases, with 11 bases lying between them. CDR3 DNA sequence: TGTGCCAGCAGCTCCACAGGGACCACTAATGAAAAACTGTTTTTT. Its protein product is CASSSTGTTNEKLFF.